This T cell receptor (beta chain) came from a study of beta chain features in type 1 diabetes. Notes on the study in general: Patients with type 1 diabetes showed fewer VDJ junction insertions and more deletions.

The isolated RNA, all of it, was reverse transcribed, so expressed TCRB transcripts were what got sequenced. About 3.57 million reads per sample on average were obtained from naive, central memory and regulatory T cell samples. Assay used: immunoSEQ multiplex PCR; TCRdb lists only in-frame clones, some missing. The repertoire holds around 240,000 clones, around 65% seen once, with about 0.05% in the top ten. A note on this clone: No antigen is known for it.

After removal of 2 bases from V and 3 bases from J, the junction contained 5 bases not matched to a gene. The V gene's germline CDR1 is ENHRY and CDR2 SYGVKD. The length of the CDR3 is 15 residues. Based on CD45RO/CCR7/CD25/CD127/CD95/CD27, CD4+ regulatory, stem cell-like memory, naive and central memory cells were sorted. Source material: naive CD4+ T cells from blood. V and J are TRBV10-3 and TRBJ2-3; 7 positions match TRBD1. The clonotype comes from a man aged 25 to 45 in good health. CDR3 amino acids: CAISERDSQTDTQYF. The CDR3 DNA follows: TGTGCCATCAGTGAGAGGGACAGCCAAACAGATACGCAGTATTTT.